This is a list of T cell receptor beta chains from one sample in a study of shared clonotypes between healthy human individuals. Some clones are missing from TCRdb's copy, which holds only in-frame ones; the method was immunoSEQ multiplex PCR. Of 950,000 to 1,100,000 clones in the sample, about 75% were seen once. Sequencing was carried out using memory CD4+ T cells sorted from blood. The origin of the receptors is a young man in good health. Each CDR3 is given with its conserved first and last residue.

CDR3 length	V gene	J gene	CDR3 protein
12	TRBV6-5	TRBJ2-7	CASGTVSYEQYF
13	TRBV10-1	TRBJ2-5	CASSNGQEETQYF
13	TRBV10-3	TRBJ2-7	CAIRDGFSYEQYF
13	TRBV28	TRBJ1-5	CAGGGQVNQPQHF
15	TRBV5-6	TRBJ2-2	CASSLVGKAAGELFF
15	TRBV27	TRBJ1-5	CASGSSGGGYQPQHF
17	TRBV10-3	TRBJ2-3	CAISESTLGLHTDTQYF
14	TRBV6-8	TRBJ1-4	CASSTGTGDEKLFF
15	TRBV19	TRBJ2-6	CASSRTAPGANVLTF
15	TRBV2	TRBJ2-2	CASSGLGGSTGELFF
20	TRBV21-1	TRBJ2-5	CASSNIRLSGRAGLQETQYF
15	TRBV2	TRBJ2-3	CASSEGTVKGPGEYF
14	TRBV5-5	TRBJ2-2	CASSLIGTTGELFF
14	TRBV18	TRBJ1-2	CASSPPGTLYGYTF
14	TRBV5-1	TRBJ2-3	CASSLTRTTDTQYF
15	TRBV19	TRBJ2-7	CASSLTGRGSYEQYF
15	TRBV6-1	TRBJ2-7	CASTQGGASSYEQYF
15	TRBV6-5	TRBJ2-7	CASRDGTGVSYEQYF
12	TRBV29-1	TRBJ2-1	CSVEGRGYEQFF
13	TRBV2	TRBJ1-6	CASSEWVNSPLHF
15	TRBV6-6	TRBJ1-6	CASSYVRGTGSPLHF
11	TRBV20-1	TRBJ2-1	CSASPPNEQFF
15	TRBV2	TRBJ2-3	CASREGRWLEDTQYF
11	TRBV10-3	TRBJ1-1	CAISAQKEAFF
15	TRBV30	TRBJ1-1	CAWSVFGGVNTEAFF
13	TRBV2	TRBJ2-7	CASSELGTSEQYF
14	TRBV30	TRBJ1-6	CAWGETGFNSPLHF
16	TRBV28	TRBJ1-5	CASSWAEDPRLRPQHF
13	TRBV2	TRBJ1-2	CASSEGLIYGYTF
15	TRBV7-2	TRBJ1-2	CASSLNRQGLGGYTF
13	TRBV9	TRBJ1-3	CASSPFQGNTIYF
15	TRBV7-2	TRBJ2-7	CASSPIGRNGYEQYF
14	TRBV5-4	TRBJ1-1	CASSAGWERLEAFF
18	TRBV19	TRBJ1-1	CASSMQLGRGAPNTEAFF
15	TRBV7-2	TRBJ1-4	CASSSYRGTREKLFF
14	TRBV18	TRBJ2-5	CASSPGQFQETQYF
15	TRBV5-1	TRBJ1-4	CASSLSGQPNEKLFF
15	TRBV28	TRBJ2-3	CASSRDRVGTDTQYF
15	TRBV6-1	TRBJ2-3	CASSELAGGPDTQYF
14	TRBV6-1	TRBJ2-1	CASSVDRGLNEQFF
15	TRBV5-1	TRBJ1-1	CASVPRSGLNTEAFF
14	TRBV10-3	TRBJ1-5	CAISELAGNQPQHF
13	TRBV5-1	TRBJ2-1	CASGLAEYNEQFF
15	TRBV5-1	TRBJ1-2	CASRREGPGQGLSTF
14	TRBV6-1	TRBJ2-7	CASRGQASSYEQYF
14	TRBV6-5	TRBJ1-1	CASSPRGVYTEAFF
15	TRBV5-1	TRBJ2-5	CASSQSPGGWETQYF
14	TRBV11-2	TRBJ1-1	CASSLATGETEAFF
13	TRBV5-1	TRBJ1-2	CASSLGQVDGYTF
18	TRBV10-3	TRBJ2-3	CAISDTVLASGATDTQYF
18	TRBV5-1	TRBJ1-6	CASSLELASGADNSPLHF
18	TRBV7-2	TRBJ2-1	CASSLVPSRERQPNEQFF
16	TRBV7-9	TRBJ2-3	CASSYVLAEGADTQYF
17	TRBV19	TRBJ2-7	CASSIKFWGRNSYEQYF